These 4 T cell receptor beta chains were all obtained from the same sample, sequenced in a study of control samples from healthy donors and cancer patients. Generated by immunoSEQ multiplex PCR, the TCRdb table keeps only in-frame clones and is missing some. The top ten hold around 29% of the sample, which has about 22,000 clones, 65% to 90% seen once. Input material: PBMCs. The receptors originated from a man between 60 and 75 years old with head and neck cancer.

The V gene is TRBV23-1, the J gene TRBJ1-4, with D maybe TRBD1 (5 bases). TRBV23-1 belongs to the ORF category, with a function that is uncertain. V was pared by 0 bases and J by 3 bases, with 14 bases between. The CDR3 length is 17 residues. The CDR3 DNA follows: TGCGCCAGCAGTCAATCACGTATCAGGGTTGCTAATGAAAAACTGTTTTTT. This sequence encodes CASSQSRIRVANEKLFF.

V gene TRBV6-2 or TRBV6-3 combines with J gene TRBJ2-4; 7 bases are shared with TRBD1. The CDR3 has 17 residues. V gave up 2 bases and J gave up 6 bases; unmatched junction bases: 13. Germline V gives CDR1 MNHEY, CDR2 SVGEGT. The CDR3 loop reads CASSYIGQAEGRNIQYF. DNA of the CDR3: TGTGCCAGCAGTTACATTGGACAGGCTGAAGGGAGAAACATTCAGTACTTC.

The genes are TRBV13 and TRBJ1-5; tentative D call: TRBD1 (5 bases). Trimming took 5 bases from V and 5 from J, leaving 13 bases between them. The CDR3 has 14 residues. CDR1 is PRHDT, CDR2 FYEKMQ, per germline (reference sequence). This CDR3 reads CASSARGAHQPQHF. Written as DNA, the CDR3 is TGTGCCAGCAGCGCCAGAGGGGCCCATCAGCCCCAGCATTTT.

The chain links TRBV28 to TRBJ1-6; D may be TRBD1 (5 bases). The CDR3 totals 14 residues. Germline V gene data show CDR1 as MDHEN and CDR2 as SYDVKM. Deletions cut 7 bases from V and 10 bases from J, with 17 bases between. CDR3 coding DNA: TGTGCCAGCATCTCACCGGGGGGGATCTCACCCCTCCACTTT. This codes for CASISPGGISPLHF.